This T cell receptor beta chain comes out of a study of regulatory T cells in long-lasting Graves disease. Trimming removed 0 bases at V and 10 bases at J, with 15 bases between. The CDR3 is made up of 15 amino acids. Looked up from germline, CDR1 is MNHEY and CDR2 is SVGAGI. Time point reported: newly diagnosed GD, antithyroid drugs for less than 3 months. TCR sequences were obtained from RNA taken from PBMCs. The TCR beta library used iRepertoire HTBI primers with Arm-PCR amplification of CDR3. TCRdb re-analysed the multiplex PCR reads in MiXCR, keeping a single row per CDR3 protein. The sample lists about 540,000 distinct CDR3 sequences, about 14% occurring once. To note about this clonotype: One base separates it from a far larger clone, so it is likely a read error.

Another study also made use of these data, one on T cells in Graves' hyperthyroidism and ophthalmopathy.

The clonotype originates from a man aged 25-40 years with Graves disease. The rearrangement joins TRBV6-5 to TRBJ1-4, with D unresolved. The sample was peripheral blood mononuclear cells (PBMCs), taken at new diagnosis, from a patient treated with antithyroid drugs. The CDR3 DNA follows: TGTGCCAGCAGTTACTCGAGTTGGAGCGGGGTAAAACTGTTTTTT. It is translated as CASSYSSWSGVKLFF.